A single T cell receptor (beta chain) is shown here with its context. Its specificity is not known. The sample is drawn from a study of shared clonotypes between healthy human individuals. Only in-frame clones appear in the TCRdb table, and some are missing; sequencing was by immunoSEQ multiplex PCR. The sample records a few hundred thousand clones, about nine tenths being singletons. The germline gives CDR1 MNHNS, CDR2 SASEGT. CDR3 length: 15 amino acids. Deletions cut 2 bases from V and 0 bases from J, with 8 bases between. Study-level points and caveats: Expectations were that clonotype sharing among donors would be affected by sequencing depth. Genetic and exposure-history diversity was limited by the few donors. The four-donor shared clonotypes exceeded non-shared clonotypes in generation probability, with non-shared ones scoring lower.

V gene TRBV6-1 combines with J gene TRBJ2-1; D is perhaps TRBD2 (5 bases). The sequenced sample was memory CD8+ T cells sorted from blood. Subset given: CD45RO+ cells pooled with CCR7-negative TemRA cells. This sequence was found in a man aged 18 to 30 in good health. Here the CDR3 reads CASSERGSSYNEQFF. Written as DNA, the CDR3 is TGTGCCAGCAGTGAACGGGGAAGCTCCTACAATGAGCAGTTCTTC.